This TCR beta chain was sequenced in a study of esophageal squamous cell carcinoma under preoperative chemotherapy. The CDR3 sequence is 14 residues long. Germline CDR1 MDHEN, CDR2 SYDVKM. Trimming left V 3 bases short and J 2 bases short, with 8 bases between. This clonotype was observed a handful of times. The time point is: after preoperative PTX-NDP chemotherapy. TCRdb re-analysed the PCR reads in MiXCR, keeping a single row per CDR3 protein. The table lists approximately 20,000 distinct CDR3 sequences, about 43% of them singletons. This TCR came from a human donor with esophageal squamous cell carcinoma. The donor label of this sample is uncertain. The chain employs TRBV28 and TRBJ2-4; the D gene is possibly TRBD2 (6 bases). The specimen was collected from a patient given preoperative chemotherapy. The CDR3, as DNA: TGTGCCAGCAGTTTTGGAGGGACCAAAAACATTCAGTACTTC. It translates to CASSFGGTKNIQYF.